This TCR beta chain comes out of a study of blood T cell repertoires in COVID-19. Overall study context: Nucleic acid was either cDNA or gDNA, and it came from T cells, B-cell-depleted T cells, or PBMCs.

Authors' data handling: Amplification of reference gene primers was used by the study to estimate nucleated cell counts. Only in-frame clones appear in the TCRdb table, and some are missing; sequencing was by immunoSEQ multiplex PCR. V and J calls and clone size follow that table, whereas D and trimming were derived from the DNA. Of 140,000 to 150,000 clones listed, about 80% are singletons. CDR3 length equals 16 residues. The V gene's germline CDR1 is SQVTM and CDR2 ANQGSEA. V dropped 6 bases and J dropped 0; count of bases not matched to a gene: 9. The receptor was derived from a man aged 70 or older who had recovered from COVID-19. The J gene is TRBJ2-1, the V gene TRBV29-1; 9 bases agree with TRBD2. The sequenced sample was peripheral blood. Here the CDR3 reads CSVVDSGSFSYNEQFF. The CDR3 DNA is TGCAGCGTAGTAGATAGCGGGAGTTTCTCCTACAATGAGCAGTTCTTC.